One T cell receptor (beta chain) is described in this entry. This entry belongs to a study of blood T cell repertoires in COVID-19. Using immunoSEQ multiplex PCR, the repertoire was profiled, and TCRdb retains in-frame clones only, with some absent. This table holds under 250,000 clones, 70% to 90% found once. This CDR3 contains 18 residues. V dropped 6 bases and J dropped 6; count of bases not matched to a gene: 16. Germline V gene data show CDR1 as KGHSH and CDR2 as LQKENI. The receptor was derived from a man aged 45-65 years with COVID-19, enrolled during active disease. The chain is built from TRBV18 and TRBJ1-6, with 8 bases lining up with TRBD1. The sample taken for sequencing was peripheral blood. The CDR3 protein is CASSDTGGPGYSNSPLHF. CDR3 DNA sequence: TGTGCCAGCTCGGATACAGGGGGACCAGGGTATAGTAATTCACCCCTCCACTTT.